These 11 T cell receptor beta chains were sequenced from one sample in a study of blood T cells in healthy people across ages (dated by TCRdb to about 2015). The library was produced with 5' RACE. These reads were obtained on an Illumina HiSeq 2500. A second roughly 7 to 11 cycle PCR used a sample-barcoded 5' primer and a J-beta primer mix. The public reads were reanalyzed by TCRdb: fastp trimming at Q25, MiXCR alignment, in-frame beta chains only. Rows merge per CDR3 protein into single entries with the most common DNA and genes. Within this sample are roughly 900,000 distinct CDR3 sequences, with 29% of them counted one time only. 15% to 20% of the sample goes to the ten largest clones. Sequencing was performed on blood. These receptors originate from an elderly woman in good health.

In its sample, this clonotype was seen many times. The chain has TRBV20-1 and TRBJ2-6; D not resolved. Germline CDR1 is DFQATT and CDR2 is SNEGSKA (reference sequence). V was cut by 6 bases and J by 0 bases, with 9 bases left in between. The CDR3 runs 14 residues. Written as DNA, the CDR3 is TGCAGTGCACCCAGGAACTCTGGGGCCAACGTCCTGACTTTC. Its translation is CSAPRNSGANVLTF.

This clonotype came up a few times. V and J are TRBV7-9 and TRBJ2-7; D ambiguous. This CDR3 has 13 amino acids. Germline V gene data show CDR1 as SEHNR and CDR2 as FQNEAQ (reference sequence). V was shortened by 3 bases and J by 5 bases, with 11 bases between the two germline ends. The CDR3 region has the DNA TGTGCCAGCAGCTTTGAGTATTGCGACGAGCAGTACTTC. Encoded protein: CASSFEYCDEQYF. Looking up the rest from reference TRBV7-9 and TRBJ2-7 gives the full variable domain: DTGVSQNPRHKITKRGQNVTFRCDPISEHNRLYWYRQTLGQGPEFLTYFQNEAQLEKSRLLSDRFSAERPKGSFSTLEIQRTEQGDSAMYLCASSFEYCDEQYFGPGTRLTVT.

The chain joins TRBV10-3 to TRBJ2-3; 8 nucleotides match TRBD1. This CDR3 is 20 amino acids long. CDR1 is ENHRY and CDR2 is SYGVKD in the germline V gene. V was pared by 0 bases and J by 3 bases, with 17 bases of the junction left unmatched. The CDR3 DNA is TGTGCCATCAGTGAGTCGGCCTATCAGGGGGGCAGGGGGCGTACAGATACGCAGTATTTT. Translation gives CAISESAYQGGRGRTDTQYF.

This chain connects TRBV10-3 to TRBJ1-1, with D maybe TRBD1 (5 bases). V was clipped by 6 bases and J by 1 base, with 9 bases between them. This CDR3 is 13 amino acids long. Per germline, CDR1 ENHRY and CDR2 SYGVKD. CDR3 bases: TGTGCCATCAGGGGACCCCAGAACACTGAAGCTTTCTTT. Translating it yields CAIRGPQNTEAFF.

The chain combines TRBV6-5 with TRBJ2-7, with 7 bases matching TRBD1. This CDR3 has 18 amino acids. J lost 7 bases, V lost 0 bases, and 18 bases had no gene match. Germline CDR1 reads MNHEY; CDR2 reads SVGAGI. In DNA, the CDR3 is TGTGCCAGCAGTTACTCAAGTGACAGGGCTGAGTGGTACAATGAGCAGTACTTC. It yields the protein CASSYSSDRAEWYNEQYF.

As concerns this clonotype: Given a much more abundant clone one base away, this may be a read error. V and J are TRBV10-1 and TRBJ2-5, with 8 nucleotides matching TRBD2. The CDR3 contains 14 residues. The germline CDR1 and CDR2 sequences are WNHNN and SYGVQD (reference sequence). The CDR3 DNA follows: TGCGCCGGCAGTGACCAAAGACTAGCGGAGACCCAGTACTTC. Translated: CAGSDQRLAETQYF.

The table lists this clonotype with a count of one. The chain carries TRBV5-1 and TRBJ2-1; D possibly corresponds to TRBD2 (6 bases). Trimming removed 0 bases from V and 12 bases from J, with 25 bases in between. This CDR3 is built from 17 residues. The germline CDR1 and CDR2 sequences are SGHRS and YFSETQ. Here the CDR3 reads CASSLAPYGGLGSGQFF. CDR3 DNA sequence: TGCGCCAGCAGCTTGGCCCCCTATGGGGGGTTAGGGAGTGGGCAGTTCTTC.

This clonotype was observed a few times. The CDR3 spells CASSLERHYNQPQHF. In DNA, the CDR3 is TGTGCCAGCAGTTTAGAGAGACATTACAATCAGCCCCAGCATTTT. V gene TRBV12-3 or TRBV12-4 combines with J gene TRBJ1-5; no reliable D call. V lost 1 base and J lost 3, with 10 bases in between. The CDR3 runs to 15 residues.

Regarding this clonotype: This may arise from a read error, as a much more abundant clone is one base away. V is TRBV5-1 and J is TRBJ2-1; D is unclear. V was pared by 4 bases and J by 7 bases, with 15 bases between. The length of the CDR3 is 14 residues. In germline, CDR1 is SGHRS, CDR2 YFSETQ. The CDR3 DNA sequence: TGCGCCAGCAGCGTCTCCGAGCCGAAGAATGAGCAGTTCTTC. Amino acids: CASSVSEPKNEQFF.

This clonotype was counted a few times. A much larger clonotype is one base distant, so this may be a read error. The CDR3 protein is CSAHPGGDRNEQYF. In DNA, the CDR3 is TGCAGCGCCCATCCGGGGGGGGACCGTAATGAGCAGTACTTC. V gene TRBV29-1 combines with J gene TRBJ2-4; 8 bases are a match to TRBD2. Per germline, CDR1 SQVTM and CDR2 ANQGSEA. After removal of 7 bases from V and 13 bases from J, the junction contained 18 bases not matched to a gene. The length of the CDR3 is 14 residues.

This clonotype was detected ten times or more. The chain uses TRBV12-3 or TRBV12-4 and TRBJ1-2, with 10 bases that match TRBD1. J lost 7 bases, V lost 6 bases, and 23 bases had no gene match. This CDR3 contains 19 residues. CDR3 in amino acids: CASSQIWWDRGFRLSGYTF. CDR3 nucleotides: TGTGCCAGCAGCCAAATTTGGTGGGACAGGGGATTTCGATTGAGTGGCTACACCTTC.